Listed below are T cell receptor beta chains from one sample, sequenced in a study of cytomegalovirus exposure and HLA in healthy donors. Repertoires were generated with immunoSEQ multiplex PCR, while TCRdb's copy carries only in-frame clones and drops some. The sample comprises about 50,000 clones, roughly 72% of which are singletons, and around a tenth rests with the top ten. The sequenced material came from PBMCs. The origin of the receptors is a woman between 45 and 65 years old in good health and CMV-seronegative. CDR3s include the opening cysteine and the closing phenylalanine or tryptophan. The D gene is left open where the match is weak. A clone size is listed for some rows: how often the clone was seen (once, few, many), or a class if it is expanded.

TRBD2	-	TRBV10-3	TRBJ2-5	TGTGCCATCAGTGTTGGGGGGGACCAAGAGACCCAGTACTTC	CAISVGGDQETQYF
-	-	TRBV2	TRBJ1-1	TGTGCCAGCAGCGCGCGGGGGACCGTTTACACTGAAGCTTTCTTT	CASSARGTVYTEAFF
TRBD1	-	TRBV27	TRBJ1-4	TGTGCCAGCAGTTACTATGGGACAGGGTTGGAACTGTTTTTT	CASSYYGTGLELFF
TRBD1	-	TRBV2	TRBJ1-3	TGTGCCAGCAGTGGGGACAGGGGTGGAAACACCATATATTTT	CASSGDRGGNTIYF
-	-	TRBV7-8	TRBJ1-1	TGTGCCAGCAGGGACCCACCGGGAACTGAAGCTTTCTTT	CASRDPPGTEAFF
-	few	TRBV10-2	TRBJ1-1	TGCGCCAGCAGTGAGTCCTTCTCGGGGAATTTCGGCACTGAAGCTTTCTTT	CASSESFSGNFGTEAFF
-	once	TRBV4-2	TRBJ2-7	TGTGCCAGCAGCCAAGGGCAGGGCGCCTACGAGCAGTACTTC	CASSQGQGAYEQYF
TRBD1	-	TRBV18	TRBJ2-3	TGTGCCAGCTCATCGCGTTGGGACAGGCGAAATACGCAGTATTTT	CASSSRWDRRNTQYF
TRBD2	-	TRBV2	TRBJ2-5	TGTGCCATCACCTCCCTAGCGGGAGAGGGGGAGACCCAGTACTTC	CAITSLAGEGETQYF
-	few	TRBV25-1	TRBJ2-7	TGTGCCAGCAGGCCCTGGGGCCCGAACTACGAGCAGTACTTC	CASRPWGPNYEQYF
TRBD2	few	TRBV6-5	TRBJ2-7	TGTGCCAGCAGTTACTCGCGCGGTAGCGGGTACGAGCAGTACTTC	CASSYSRGSGYEQYF
-	once	TRBV19	TRBJ2-1	TGTGCCAGTAGTGGATCGGGGTACAATGAGCAGTTCTTC	CASSGSGYNEQFF
TRBD1	-	TRBV29-1	TRBJ1-2	TGCAGCGTTCTACCGGGACAGGGGGCGCGGGGCTACACCTTC	CSVLPGQGARGYTF
TRBD1	once	TRBV5-1	TRBJ2-3	TGCGCCAGCAGCTGGGGACAGAACACAGATACGCAGTATTTT	CASSWGQNTDTQYF
-	-	TRBV7-3	TRBJ2-3	TGTGCCAGCAGCTTAACGTCCCCTGAGCGGAATTCGCAGTATTTT	CASSLTSPERNSQYF
-	-	TRBV7-8	TRBJ1-3	TGTGCCAGCAGCTTAGCAGGGAGTGCTGGAAACACCATATATTTT	CASSLAGSAGNTIYF
-	-	TRBV28	TRBJ1-1	TGTGCCAGCACCCCGAGCGACACTGAAGCTTTCTTT	CASTPSDTEAFF
-	-	TRBV11-1	TRBJ2-5	TGTGCCAGCAGCTGGGGGGACTTAGACGGGTACCAAGAGACCCAGTACTTC	CASSWGDLDGYQETQYF
TRBD2	-	TRBV19	TRBJ2-2	TGTGCCAGTGGTCGGACTAGCGGAAACACCGGGGAGCTGTTTTTT	CASGRTSGNTGELFF
TRBD1	-	TRBV30	TRBJ1-1	TGTGCCTGGAGCTCTCAATTACAGGGGGAGGCTTTCTTT	CAWSSQLQGEAFF
TRBD1	-	TRBV19	TRBJ2-3	TGTGCCAGTAGAAAGGACAGGGGCACAGATACGCAGTATTTT	CASRKDRGTDTQYF
TRBD1	-	TRBV7-9	TRBJ1-2	TGTGCCAGCAGCACCCGGGACAGCCTTTTATACACCTTC	CASSTRDSLLYTF
-	-	TRBV7-2	TRBJ1-1	TGTGCCAGCTGGGGAGGGGTGGTAGCTTTCTTT	CASWGGVVAFF
TRBD1	-	TRBV18	TRBJ2-1	TGTGCCAGCTCACCTAGGGCTCCGGGACAGGCCTACAATGAGCAGTTCTTC	CASSPRAPGQAYNEQFF